This is a list of T cell receptor beta chains from one sample in a study of brain T cells in children with intractable seizures. The protocol was immunoSEQ multiplex PCR, while the TCRdb copy is restricted to in-frame clones and leaves out a portion. The sample lists about 80,000 clones, 90% to 95% occurring once. This specimen consisted of peripheral blood, obtained at surgery. The receptor source for this set is a girl aged 2-10 years with Rasmussen encephalitis and intractable seizures. CDR3s include the opening cysteine and the closing phenylalanine or tryptophan. Each record gives: V gene, clone size, J gene, CDR3 protein. Clone size is stated in some rows and not others, as once, few, many or a class when expanded.

>TRBV6-5|-|TRBJ2-1
CASSYSGGEQFF
>TRBV2|-|TRBJ1-5
CASSEARGYGGGSPKGGSNQPQHF
>TRBV10-3|-|TRBJ2-3
CAITSGRTDTQYF
>TRBV19|-|TRBJ2-1
CASSIRRGSSYNEQFF
>TRBV7-9|-|TRBJ2-7
CASSYRGLDF
>TRBV5-5|-|TRBJ2-2
CASRLLSRDVYTGELFF
>TRBV5-6|-|TRBJ2-7
CASSLAGTSYEQYF
>TRBV6-1|-|TRBJ2-7
CASSEVEVAGAREQYF
>TRBV7-9|-|TRBJ1-1
CASSAILRGIPEAFF
>TRBV3-1/TRBV3-2|-|TRBJ1-4
CASSQASGHEKLFF
>TRBV9|-|TRBJ2-5
CASSVDPPAGVEETQYF
>TRBV7-9|-|TRBJ2-3
CASSFVLAGYPDTQYF
>TRBV5-4|-|TRBJ1-2
CASTLGGFPDYGYTF
>TRBV28|-|TRBJ1-1
CASNNGDTEAFF
>TRBV6-1|-|TRBJ2-7
CASSEAEGQAYEQYF
>TRBV5-1|-|TRBJ2-5
CASSLRQGAAKTQYF
>TRBV28|few|TRBJ1-6
CASSPGSRNSPLHF
>TRBV4-1|-|TRBJ2-7
CASSQGSSWGKRNEQYF
>TRBV4-1|-|TRBJ2-7
CASSQAYFQAGTRYEQYF
>TRBV2|-|TRBJ2-7
CASARDFSYEQYF
>TRBV28|once|TRBJ2-5
CASSLGRLAGGRGETQYF
>TRBV20-1|once|TRBJ2-5
CSASPGIGETQYF
>TRBV5-1|-|TRBJ2-3
CASSLTPQRRSDTQYF
>TRBV21-1|-|TRBJ2-1
CASHRGPNVSYNEQFF
>TRBV25-1|-|TRBJ2-5
CASSEWDLETQYF
>TRBV7-2|-|TRBJ2-1
CASSLASGRGEQFF
>TRBV7-9|-|TRBJ1-5
CASRQSGTNAGPQHF
>TRBV6-4|-|TRBJ2-3
CASSAHSGTGAEDTQYF
>TRBV2|-|TRBJ1-1
CASSVPGNTEAFF
>TRBV6-5|-|TRBJ2-2
CASRRTSGTGELFF
>TRBV19|-|TRBJ2-1
CASSARGTGSYNEQFF
>TRBV18|-|TRBJ2-2
CASSPRGRGHRNTGELFF
>TRBV6-5|-|TRBJ2-5
CASSRQGGRETQYF
>TRBV27|once|TRBJ2-4
CASWSGLAGWEAKNIQYF
>TRBV5-4|-|TRBJ2-7
CASSRPGQDHYEQYF
>TRBV19|-|TRBJ1-2
CASSIDISLYYGYTF
>TRBV28|-|TRBJ1-3
CASIPRGLSGNTIYF
>TRBV6-5|-|TRBJ1-4
CASSYGGRMENEKLFF
>TRBV6-4|-|TRBJ2-3
CASSVGGGGTDTQYF
>TRBV7-9|-|TRBJ1-5
CASSLGQNSNQPQHF
>TRBV5-1|-|TRBJ1-2
CASSLNPGTGGRGYTF
>TRBV19|-|TRBJ2-4
CASSTRDRARAKNIQYF
>TRBV29-1|-|TRBJ2-1
CSVEGTKSSYNEQFF